This T cell receptor (beta chain) was recovered during a study of cytomegalovirus exposure and HLA in healthy donors. Trimming took 2 bases from V and 8 from J; bases not matched to a gene: 9. The CDR3 runs to 15 residues. Looked up from germline, CDR1 is GTSNPN and CDR2 is SVGIG (reference sequence). PCR primers comprised 60 Vbeta and 13 Jbeta primers. Data came from immunoSEQ multiplex PCR; TCRdb stores just in-frame clones and leaves some out. The data contain 95,000 to 150,000 clones, over 60% of them singletons. Study-wide results and caveats: Most TCR sequences were seen very rarely across donors, but some public TCRs occurred in many.

Points on this clone: Its antigen is not known.

The chain joins TRBV30 to TRBJ1-6, with TRBD1 matching 7 bases. The material sequenced was PBMCs. This receptor was identified in a female donor in good health and CMV-seronegative. In DNA, the CDR3 is TGTGCCTGGAGTACTCCCGACAGGGAATATTCACCCCTCCACTTT. Its translation: CAWSTPDREYSPLHF.